This T cell receptor (beta chain) was profiled in a study of control samples from healthy donors and cancer patients. In this sample, this clone is hyperexpanded. This CDR3 region has 13 residues. J was trimmed by 4 bases and V by 7 bases; bases with no gene match: 4. CDR1 is MNHEY and CDR2 is SVGAGI in the germline V gene. Using immunoSEQ multiplex PCR, the repertoire was profiled, and TCRdb retains in-frame clones only, with some absent. The sample carries more than 75,000 clones, approximately 84% recorded once. The gene calls are TRBV6-5 and TRBJ1-1; 9 nucleotides line up with TRBD1. This clonotype was obtained from a man between 65 and 85 years old with lung cancer. What was sequenced was PBMCs. The CDR3 protein is CASIKQGATEAFF. As DNA, the CDR3 is TGTGCCAGCATAAAACAGGGGGCCACTGAAGCTTTCTTT.